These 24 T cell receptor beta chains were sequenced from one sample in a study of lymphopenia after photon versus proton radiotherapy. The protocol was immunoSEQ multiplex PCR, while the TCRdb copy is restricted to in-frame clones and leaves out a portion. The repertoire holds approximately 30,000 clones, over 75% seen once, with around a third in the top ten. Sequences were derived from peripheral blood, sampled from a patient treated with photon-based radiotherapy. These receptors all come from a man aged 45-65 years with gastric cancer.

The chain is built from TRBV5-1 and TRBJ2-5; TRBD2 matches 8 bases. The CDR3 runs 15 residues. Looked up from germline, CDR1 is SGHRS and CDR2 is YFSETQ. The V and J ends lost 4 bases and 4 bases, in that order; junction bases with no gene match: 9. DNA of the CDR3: TGCGCCAGCAGCGAGAGCGGGGGCAGAGGAGAGACCCAGTACTTC. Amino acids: CASSESGGRGETQYF.

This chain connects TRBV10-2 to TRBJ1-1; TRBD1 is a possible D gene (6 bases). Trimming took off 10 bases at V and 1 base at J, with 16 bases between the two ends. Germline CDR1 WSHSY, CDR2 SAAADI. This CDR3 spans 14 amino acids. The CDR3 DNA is TGCGCCACCCGGACAGAGGCCCCGAACACTGAAGCTTTCTTT. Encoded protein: CATRTEAPNTEAFF.

The CDR3 region is CASSRSLQTDLYGYTF. In DNA, the CDR3 is TGTGCCAGCTCGCGCTCCTTACAGACAGACCTCTATGGCTACACCTTC. The chain uses TRBV18 and TRBJ1-2, with D maybe TRBD1 (5 bases). CDR3 length: 16 residues. The germline CDR1 and CDR2 sequences are KGHSH and LQKENI. Trimming left V 6 bases short and J 4 bases short, with 21 bases between.

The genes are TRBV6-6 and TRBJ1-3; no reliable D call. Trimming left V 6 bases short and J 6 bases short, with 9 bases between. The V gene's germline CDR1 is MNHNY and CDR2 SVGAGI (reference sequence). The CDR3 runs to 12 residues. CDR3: CASSHTQNTIYF. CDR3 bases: TGTGCCAGCAGCCACACGCAAAACACCATATATTTT.

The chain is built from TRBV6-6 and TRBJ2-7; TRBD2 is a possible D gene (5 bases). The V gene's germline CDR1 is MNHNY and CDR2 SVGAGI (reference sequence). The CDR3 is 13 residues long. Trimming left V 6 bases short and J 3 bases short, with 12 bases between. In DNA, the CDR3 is TGTGCCAGCAGCCACTCCGGGATCTACGAGCAGTACTTC. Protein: CASSHSGIYEQYF.

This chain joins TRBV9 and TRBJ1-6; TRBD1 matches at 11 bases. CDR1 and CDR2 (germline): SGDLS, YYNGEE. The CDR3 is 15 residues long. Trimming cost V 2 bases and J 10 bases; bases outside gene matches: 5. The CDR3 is CASSVGDRGGSPLHF. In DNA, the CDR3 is TGTGCCAGCAGCGTGGGGGACAGGGGGGGCTCACCCCTCCACTTT.

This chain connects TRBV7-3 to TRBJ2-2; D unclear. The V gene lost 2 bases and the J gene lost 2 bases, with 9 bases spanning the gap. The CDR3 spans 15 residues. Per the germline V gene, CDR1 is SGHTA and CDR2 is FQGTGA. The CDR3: CASSLSKGNTGELFF. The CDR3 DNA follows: TGTGCCAGCAGCTTATCGAAGGGTAACACCGGGGAGCTGTTTTTT. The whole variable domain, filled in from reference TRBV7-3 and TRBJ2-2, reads GAGVSQTPSNKVTEKGKYVELRCDPISGHTALYWYRQSLGQGPEFLIYFQGTGAADDSGLPNDRFFAVRPEGSVSTLKIQRTERGDSAVYLCASSLSKGNTGELFFGEGSRLTVL.

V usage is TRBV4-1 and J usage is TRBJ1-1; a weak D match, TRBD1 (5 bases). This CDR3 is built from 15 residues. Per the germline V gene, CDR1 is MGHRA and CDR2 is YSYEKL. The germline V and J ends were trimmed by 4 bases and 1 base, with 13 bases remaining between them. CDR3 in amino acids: CASSPREGRNTEAFF. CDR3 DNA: TGCGCCAGCAGCCCGAGAGAGGGGCGGAACACTGAAGCTTTCTTT.

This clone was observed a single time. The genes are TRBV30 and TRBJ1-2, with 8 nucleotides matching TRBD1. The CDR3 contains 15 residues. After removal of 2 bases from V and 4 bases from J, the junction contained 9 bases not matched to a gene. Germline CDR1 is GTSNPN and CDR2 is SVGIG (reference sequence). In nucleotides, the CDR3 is TGTGCCTGGAGTAGATCAGGGGGCGCGGGCTATGGCTACACCTTC. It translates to CAWSRSGGAGYGYTF.

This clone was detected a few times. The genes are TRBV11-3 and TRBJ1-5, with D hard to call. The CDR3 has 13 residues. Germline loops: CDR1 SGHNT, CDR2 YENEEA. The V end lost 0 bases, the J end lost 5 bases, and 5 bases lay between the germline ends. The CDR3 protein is CASSLDPYQPQHF. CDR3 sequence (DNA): TGTGCCAGCAGCTTAGATCCCTATCAGCCCCAGCATTTT.

The CDR3 DNA is TGTGCTAGTGACTCGGGCCCTATATCAAGCTCTGGGGCCAACGTCCTGACTTTC. This translates into CASDSGPISSSGANVLTF. The genes are TRBV12-5 and TRBJ2-6; D gene unclear. Trimming removed 7 bases at V and 0 bases at J, with 19 bases between. This CDR3 contains 18 residues. Germline V CDR1 and CDR2: LGHNT, FRNRAP.

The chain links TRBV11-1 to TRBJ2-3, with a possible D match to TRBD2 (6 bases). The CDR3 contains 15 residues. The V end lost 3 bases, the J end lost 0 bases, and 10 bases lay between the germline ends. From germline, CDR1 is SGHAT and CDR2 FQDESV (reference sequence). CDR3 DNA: TGTGCCAGCAGCTTCCGCGGGGCGAGCACAGATACGCAGTATTTT. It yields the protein CASSFRGASTDTQYF. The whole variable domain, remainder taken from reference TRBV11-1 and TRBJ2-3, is EAEVAQSPRYKITEKSQAVAFWCDPISGHATLYWYRQILGQGPELLVQFQDESVVDDSQLPKDRFSAERLKGVDSTLKIQPAELGDSAMYLCASSFRGASTDTQYFGPGTRLTVL.

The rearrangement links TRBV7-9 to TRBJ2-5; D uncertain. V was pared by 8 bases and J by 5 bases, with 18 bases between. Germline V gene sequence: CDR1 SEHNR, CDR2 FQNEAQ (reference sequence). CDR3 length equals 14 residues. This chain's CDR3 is CASGASRFGETQYF. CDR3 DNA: TGTGCCAGCGGCGCCTCGAGGTTCGGCGAGACCCAGTACTTC.

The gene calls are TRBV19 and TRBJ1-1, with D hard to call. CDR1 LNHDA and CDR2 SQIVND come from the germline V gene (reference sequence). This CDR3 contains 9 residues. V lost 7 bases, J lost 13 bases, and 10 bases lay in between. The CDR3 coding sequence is TGTGCCAGTAAAGGTAGAGGTTTCTTT. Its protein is CASKGRGFF.

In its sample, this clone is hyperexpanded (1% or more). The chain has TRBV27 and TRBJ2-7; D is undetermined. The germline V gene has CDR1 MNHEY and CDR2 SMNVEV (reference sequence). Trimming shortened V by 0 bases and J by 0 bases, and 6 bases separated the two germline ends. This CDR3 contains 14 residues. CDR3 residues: CASSLSEISYEQYF. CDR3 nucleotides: TGTGCCAGCAGTTTATCAGAAATCTCCTACGAGCAGTACTTC.

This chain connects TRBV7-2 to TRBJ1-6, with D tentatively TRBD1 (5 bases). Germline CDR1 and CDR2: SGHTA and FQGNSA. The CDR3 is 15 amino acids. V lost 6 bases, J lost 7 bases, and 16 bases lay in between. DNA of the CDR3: TGTGCCAGCAGTAGGGACGTCCGCGGAAATTCACCCCTCCACTTT. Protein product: CASSRDVRGNSPLHF.

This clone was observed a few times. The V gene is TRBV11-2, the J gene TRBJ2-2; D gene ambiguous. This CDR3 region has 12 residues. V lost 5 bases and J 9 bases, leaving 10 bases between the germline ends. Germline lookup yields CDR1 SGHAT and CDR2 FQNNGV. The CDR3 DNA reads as TGTGCCAGCAGCATTGGTCGGAGGGAGCTGTTTTTT. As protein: CASSIGRRELFF.

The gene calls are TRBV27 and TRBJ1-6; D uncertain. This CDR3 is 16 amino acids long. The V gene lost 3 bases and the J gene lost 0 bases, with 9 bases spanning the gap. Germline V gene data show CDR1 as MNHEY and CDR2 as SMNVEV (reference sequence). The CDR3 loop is CASSLDGRSYNSPLHF. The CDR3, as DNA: TGTGCCAGCAGTTTGGACGGACGCTCCTATAATTCACCCCTCCACTTT.

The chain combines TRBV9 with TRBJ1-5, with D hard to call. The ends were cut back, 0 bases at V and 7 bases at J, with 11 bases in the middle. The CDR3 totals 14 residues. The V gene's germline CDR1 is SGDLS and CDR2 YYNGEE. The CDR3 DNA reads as TGTGCCAGCAGCGTAGAAAGGGAACGACAGCCCCAGCATTTT. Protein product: CASSVERERQPQHF.

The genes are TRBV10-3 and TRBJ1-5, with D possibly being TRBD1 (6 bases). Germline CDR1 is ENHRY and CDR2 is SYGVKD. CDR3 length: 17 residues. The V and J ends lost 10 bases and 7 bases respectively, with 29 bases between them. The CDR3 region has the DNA TGTGCCAGCAGAGAAAGACAAGGGGGAATATCATTACAGCCCCAGCATTTT. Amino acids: CASRERQGGISLQPQHF.

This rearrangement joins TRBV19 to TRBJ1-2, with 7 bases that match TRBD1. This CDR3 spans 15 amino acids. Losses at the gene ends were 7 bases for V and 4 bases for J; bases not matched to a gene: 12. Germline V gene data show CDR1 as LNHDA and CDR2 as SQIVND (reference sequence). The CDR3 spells CASTTDRNPAYGYTF. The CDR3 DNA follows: TGTGCCAGTACCACGGACAGGAACCCAGCCTATGGCTACACCTTC.

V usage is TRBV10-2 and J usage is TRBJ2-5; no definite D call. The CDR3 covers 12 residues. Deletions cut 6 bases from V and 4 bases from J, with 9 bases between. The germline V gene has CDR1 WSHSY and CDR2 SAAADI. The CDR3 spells CASRAPGETQYF. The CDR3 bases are TGCGCCAGCAGAGCCCCGGGAGAGACCCAGTACTTC.

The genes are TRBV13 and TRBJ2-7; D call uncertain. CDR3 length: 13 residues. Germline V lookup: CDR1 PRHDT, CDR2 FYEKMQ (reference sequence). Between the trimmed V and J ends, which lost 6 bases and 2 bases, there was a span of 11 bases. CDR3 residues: CASRSSQAYEQYF. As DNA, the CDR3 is TGTGCCAGCAGAAGTTCTCAGGCCTACGAGCAGTACTTC.

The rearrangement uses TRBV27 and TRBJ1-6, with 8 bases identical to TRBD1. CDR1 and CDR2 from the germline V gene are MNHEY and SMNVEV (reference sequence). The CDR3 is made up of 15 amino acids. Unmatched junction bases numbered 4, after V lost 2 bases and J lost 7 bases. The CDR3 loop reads CASSLQGQVNSPLHF. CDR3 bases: TGTGCCAGCAGTTTACAGGGACAGGTGAATTCACCCCTCCACTTT.